One sample yielded the 2 T cell receptor beta chains listed below, sequenced in a study of T-cell memory formation after mild COVID-19. MiXCR, run by TCRdb on the 5' RACE reads, gives a single entry per CDR3 protein. Of some 120,000 distinct CDR3 sequences in the sample, 15% to 20% are singletons; the top ten hold about 15%. Sample: PBMCs or a T cell subset sorted from them (not recorded which). Receptors originate from an adult woman who had mild COVID-19 (a few samples of this study predate the infection). Cell type and time point are not known.

This chain links TRBV7-6 with TRBJ2-5, with D tentatively TRBD1 (5 bases). The CDR3 contains 14 residues. The germline V and J ends were trimmed by 4 bases and 3 bases, with 12 bases remaining between them. The V gene's germline CDR1 is SGHVS and CDR2 FNYEAQ. DNA for the CDR3: TGTGCCAGCAGCTCTAGGGGCGTAGAAGAGACCCAGTACTTC. It specifies CASSSRGVEETQYF.

V and J are TRBV3-1 and TRBJ2-1, with 12 bases identical to TRBD1. CDR1 and CDR2 (germline): LGHDT, YNNKEL (reference sequence). CDR3 length: 16 amino acids. V dropped 5 bases and J dropped 8; count of bases not matched to a gene: 10. CDR3 loop: CASSFRDRGLLDEQFF. The DNA of the CDR3 is TGTGCCAGCAGCTTCCGGGACAGGGGGCTTTTGGATGAGCAGTTCTTC.